These 21 T cell receptor beta chains were sequenced from one sample in a study of siplizumab effects on memory and regulatory T cells. Assay: immunoSEQ multiplex PCR; the TCRdb copy retains only in-frame clones and omits some. The sample records some 62,000 clones, 75% to 90% being singletons. The material sequenced was memory CD4+ T cells sorted from blood. The receptors were gathered from a human donor in good health.

The V gene is TRBV6-6, the J gene TRBJ1-6, with D unclear. The CDR3 is 14 residues long. Germline V gene sequence: CDR1 MNHNY, CDR2 SVGAGI (reference sequence). V lost 0 bases and J 8 bases, leaving 8 bases between the germline ends. CDR3 coding DNA: TGTGCCAGCAGTTACTCATCTGGGGATTCACCCCTCCACTTT. This gives the protein CASSYSSGDSPLHF.

The rearrangement links TRBV6-4 to TRBJ2-2; D possibly uses TRBD1 or TRBD2 (5 bases each). Looked up from germline, CDR1 is MRHNA and CDR2 is SNTAGT. There are 13 residues in the CDR3. The V end lost 3 bases, the J end lost 3 bases, and 5 bases lay between the germline ends. Here the CDR3 DNA reads TGTGCCAGCAGTGAGGGACACACCGGGGAGCTGTTTTTT. Protein sequence: CASSEGHTGELFF.

The chain links TRBV6-4 to TRBJ1-1, with D tentatively TRBD1 (6 bases). Trimming cost V 6 bases and J 4 bases, with 15 bases left between them. The CDR3 totals 14 residues. Germline-derived CDR1 and CDR2 are MRHNA and SNTAGT. DNA of the CDR3: TGTGCCAGCAGGACTGAACAGGGTTTCACTGAAGCTTTCTTT. This codes for CASRTEQGFTEAFF.

The V gene is TRBV4-1, the J gene TRBJ2-3; D is uncertain. The CDR3 is 11 residues long. Germline V gene data show CDR1 as MGHRA and CDR2 as YSYEKL. V dropped 3 bases and J dropped 4 bases, with 2 bases sitting between them. CDR3 bases: TGCGCCAGCAGCCAGGCAGATACGCAGTATTTT. It is translated as CASSQADTQYF.

The V and J genes are TRBV30 and TRBJ2-7, with 11 bases matching TRBD1. The CDR3 covers 16 residues. Trimming cost V 5 bases and J 3 bases; bases outside gene matches: 12. Germline assignment: CDR1 GTSNPN and CDR2 SVGIG (reference sequence). The CDR3 sequence is CAWVPPRDRGNYEQYF. CDR3 nucleotide sequence: TGTGCCTGGGTCCCCCCCCGGGACAGGGGGAACTACGAGCAGTACTTC.

The rearrangement links TRBV19 to TRBJ2-6; 9 bases fit TRBD1. CDR1 is LNHDA and CDR2 is SQIVND in the germline V gene (reference sequence). V lost 5 bases to trimming and J lost 0 bases; unmatched junction nucleotides: 11. This CDR3 has 19 amino acids. This chain's CDR3 is CASSPRLRTGASGANVLTF. In DNA, the CDR3 is TGTGCCAGTAGTCCGAGGTTGCGGACAGGGGCCTCTGGGGCCAACGTCCTGACTTTC.

V and J are TRBV27 and TRBJ2-7; D may correspond to TRBD1 or TRBD2 (6 bases each). CDR3 length: 17 residues. V dropped 6 bases and J dropped 0 bases, with 21 bases sitting between them. CDR1 is MNHEY and CDR2 is SMNVEV in the germline V gene (reference sequence). For the CDR3, the DNA is TGTGCCAGCAGCACCGACCCTAGGTGGGGGGCCTCCTACGAGCAGTACTTC. It specifies CASSTDPRWGASYEQYF.

V usage is TRBV5-1 and J usage is TRBJ1-1; possible D gene TRBD1, 5 bases. The CDR3 spans 14 residues. V was cut by 3 bases and J by 1 base, with 10 bases left in between. The germline CDR1 and CDR2 sequences are SGHRS and YFSETQ. CDR3 sequence: CASSSGTANTEAFF. CDR3 coding DNA: TGCGCCAGCAGCTCCGGGACGGCGAACACTGAAGCTTTCTTT. The variable domain in full, completed from reference TRBV5-1 and TRBJ1-1, reads KAGVTQTPRYLIKTRGQQVTLSCSPISGHRSVSWYQQTPGQGLQFLFEYFSETQRNKGNFPGRFSGRQFSNSRSEMNVSTLELGDSALYLCASSSGTANTEAFFGQGTRLTVV.

This chain joins TRBV2 and TRBJ2-5; D is uncertain. V was shortened by 3 bases and J by 0 bases, with 8 bases between the two germline ends. The germline gives CDR1 SNHLY, CDR2 FYNNEI. CDR3 size: 14 residues. The CDR3 nucleotides are TGTGCCAGCAGTGAGGCTAGATACCAAGAGACCCAGTACTTC. It is translated as CASSEARYQETQYF.

The CDR3 reads CASSMRSPPYEQYF. In DNA form, the CDR3 reads TGTGCCAGCAGCATGCGATCGCCCCCCTACGAGCAGTACTTC. V is TRBV4-2 and J is TRBJ2-7; D unresolved. The CDR3 is made up of 14 amino acids. CDR1 and CDR2 from the germline V gene are LGHNA and YNFKEQ. V dropped 5 bases and J dropped 2 bases, with 13 bases sitting between them.

On this clone: The same CDR3 also results from other DNA sequences found in this sample. The chain recombines TRBV5-1 with TRBJ1-1; no definite D call. V lost 0 bases and J 1 base, leaving 7 bases between the germline ends. The CDR3 has 14 residues. Germline V gene lookup returns CDR1 SGHRS and CDR2 YFSETQ. Written as DNA, the CDR3 is TGCGCCAGCAGCTTGGCCGGGCAGAACACTGAAGCTTTCTTT. It is translated as CASSLAGQNTEAFF.

V and J are TRBV6-1 and TRBJ1-2; D is unresolved. Germline assignment: CDR1 MNHNS and CDR2 SASEGT. V dropped 4 bases and J dropped 1 base, with 16 bases sitting between them. The CDR3 is made up of 16 amino acids. The CDR3 coding sequence is TGTGCCAGCAGTGGGCCAAAACAAGGAGGTAACTATGGCTACACCTTC. This encodes CASSGPKQGGNYGYTF.

The rearrangement uses TRBV27 and TRBJ1-4; no firm D call. V lost 6 bases and J lost 7, with 9 bases in between. The CDR3 runs to 12 residues. Germline values: CDR1 MNHEY, CDR2 SMNVEV (reference sequence). The CDR3 sequence: CASRSVGEKLFF. CDR3 DNA: TGTGCCAGCAGGAGTGTCGGTGAAAAACTGTTTTTT.

This chain links TRBV7-8 with TRBJ1-1, with D maybe TRBD1 (6 bases). The CDR3 length is 15 residues. Germline V CDR1 and CDR2: SGHVS, FQNEAQ. Trimming took off 1 base at V and 0 bases at J, with 9 bases between the two ends. CDR3 sequence: CASSLVDRMNTEAFF. The CDR3 DNA is TGTGCCAGCAGCTTAGTAGACAGGATGAACACTGAAGCTTTCTTT.

This chain joins TRBV4-2 and TRBJ1-5; TRBD1 aligns across 7 bases. This CDR3 comprises 17 residues. The V gene end was trimmed by 2 bases and the J gene end by 6 bases; junction bases not matched to a gene: 13. Germline V gene sequence: CDR1 LGHNA, CDR2 YNFKEQ. The CDR3 coding sequence is TGTGCCAGCAGCCAAAGAGGGGGCGGGGGGCACACTCAGCCCCAGCATTTT. Translated: CASSQRGGGGHTQPQHF.

With respect to this clone: This same CDR3 is encoded by further DNA sequences in the sample. V usage is TRBV7-2 and J usage is TRBJ2-7; TRBD2 matches 8 bases. Germline V gene data show CDR1 as SGHTA and CDR2 as FQGNSA. The CDR3 sequence is 13 residues long. Losses at the gene ends were 3 bases for V and 3 bases for J; bases not matched to a gene: 1. The DNA for the CDR3 is TGTGCCAGCAGCTTGGCGGGGGGCTACGAGCAGTACTTC. Its protein product is CASSLAGGYEQYF.

CDR3 amino acids: CASSQEGSNQPQHF. For the CDR3, the DNA is TGTGCCAGCAGCCAGGAGGGAAGCAATCAGCCCCAGCATTTT. The chain uses TRBV5-4 and TRBJ1-5, with no clear D. Germline-derived CDR1 and CDR2 are SGHNT and YYREEE (reference sequence). The CDR3 contains 14 residues. Deletions cut 4 bases from V and 1 base from J, with 9 bases between.

The chain's CDR3 is CAGGTGGRGANVLTF. In DNA form, the CDR3 reads TGTGCCGGTGGGACAGGGGGCCGAGGGGCCAACGTCCTGACTTTC. This sequence joins TRBV30 and TRBJ2-6; TRBD1 agrees at 12 bases. This CDR3 spans 15 amino acids. V gave up 8 bases and J gave up 4 bases; unmatched junction bases: 6. Germline V lookup: CDR1 GTSNPN, CDR2 SVGIG (reference sequence).

J is TRBJ2-2 and V is TRBV6-4, with a weak D call TRBD2 (5 bases). The CDR3 sequence is 14 residues long. Germline CDR1 and CDR2: MRHNA and SNTAGT. The V end was cut by 6 bases, the J end by 5 bases, with 13 bases between. CDR3 sequence: CASSRGDSTGELFF. The CDR3 DNA sequence: TGTGCCAGCAGCCGGGGAGACTCTACCGGGGAGCTGTTTTTT.

The chain joins TRBV11-1 to TRBJ1-6; TRBD1 matches at 7 bases. The CDR3 extends over 14 amino acids. Germline loops: CDR1 SGHAT, CDR2 FQDESV (reference sequence). J gave up 9 bases and V 6 bases, and 8 bases lay outside the gene matches. The CDR3 DNA follows: TGTGCCAGCAGTCCCGGGACAGCGAGTTCACCCCTCCACTTT. Amino acids: CASSPGTASSPLHF.

The V gene is TRBV6-1, the J gene TRBJ1-5, with D unclear. This CDR3 comprises 15 residues. V lost 1 base and J 9 bases, leaving 16 bases between the germline ends. CDR1 is MNHNS and CDR2 is SASEGT in the germline V gene. The CDR3 sequence: CASSEGDILWSPQHF. The CDR3 DNA is TGTGCCAGCAGTGAAGGAGACATCCTATGGTCGCCCCAGCATTTT.